This T cell receptor beta chain was recovered during a study of T cells in Graves' hyperthyroidism and ophthalmopathy. Study-wide findings and caveats: Also found in blood were most expanded thyroid clonotypes above 0.001.

This clonotype was observed at least ten times. No antigen is known for it. Exclusion criteria comprised uncontrolled infection, other autoimmune disease, pregnancy or lactation. Diagnoses were made from clinical symptoms, serum measures (thyroxine and TRAb), thyroid ultrasound and orbital computed tomography. PBMCs stemmed from around 10 ml fresh peripheral blood. RNA transcripts served as the template for amplifying TCR beta CDR3 regions. The primer set for the first-round RT-PCR of the TCR CDR3 was HTBI. TCRdb fed the multiplex PCR reads into MiXCR, producing one record per CDR3 protein. Among about 610,000 distinct CDR3 sequences, roughly 14% were seen once, and the ten largest hold roughly 4.5%. The TCR sequence derives from a woman aged 40-49 years with Graves' ophthalmopathy. Sample: blood.

The CDR3 loop is CASSPWTAGTHSPLHF. DNA for the CDR3: TGTGCCAGTAGTCCTTGGACGGCAGGGACGCATTCACCCCTCCACTTT. The chain recombines TRBV19 with TRBJ1-6, with D possibly TRBD1 on 5 matching bases. Germline loops: CDR1 LNHDA, CDR2 SQIVND (reference sequence). The CDR3 extends over 16 amino acids. V was clipped by 5 bases and J by 8 bases, with 19 bases between them. The full variable domain, completed using reference TRBV19 and TRBJ1-6, is DGGITQSPKYLFRKEGQNVTLSCEQNLNHDAMYWYRQDPGQGLRLIYYSQIVNDFQKGDIAEGYSVSREKKESFPLTVTSAQKNPTAFYLCASSPWTAGTHSPLHFGNGTRLTVT.